A selection of T cell receptor beta chains follows, all from one sample in a study of Ad26.COV2.S vaccination and SARS-CoV-2 variants. Libraries were prepared by immunoSEQ multiplex PCR; TCRdb keeps only in-frame clonotypes and omits some of them. The data hold 300,000 to 400,000 clones, with around nine tenths observed a single time. This material consisted of peripheral blood, taken in a trial of Ad26.COV2.S vaccine versus placebo. Receptor source: a person aged 18-65 years who received the Ad26.COV2.S COVID-19 vaccine or a placebo. The CDR3 runs from the conserved cysteine through the conserved F or W. Part of the rows lack a size; the others show once, few, many or a class for expanded clones.

cdr3_length	clone_size	v_call	j_call	cdr3_aa
14	.	TRBV7-9	TRBJ1-6	CASSTSGQGSPLHF
12	.	TRBV7-9	TRBJ1-5	CASSYSNQPQHF
13	.	TRBV12-3/TRBV12-4	TRBJ1-2	CASSLDIAYGYTF
17	few	TRBV4-1	TRBJ2-3	CASSHILAGFNTDTQYF
12	.	TRBV5-1	TRBJ1-2	CASSLVDRGYTF
15	.	TRBV10-3	TRBJ2-3	CAISHKTTTLDTQYF
15	.	TRBV7-9	TRBJ1-2	CASSPDTQDPYGYTF
15	.	TRBV11-2	TRBJ1-1	CASSLLTGENTEAFF
13	.	TRBV19	TRBJ2-1	CASRPSSRNEQFF
14	.	TRBV7-9	TRBJ1-5	CASSFQGYDQPQHF
14	.	TRBV5-4	TRBJ1-3	CASSAAQGGNTIYF
13	.	TRBV7-2	TRBJ2-7	CASSLGVSYEQYF
12	.	TRBV10-1	TRBJ2-7	CASGSNPYEQYF
16	.	TRBV28	TRBJ2-5	CASSLSGLAGVKTQYF
15	.	TRBV11-2	TRBJ2-1	CASSLPRGGYNEQFF
15	.	TRBV3-1/TRBV3-2	TRBJ2-5	CASSQSRGLQETQYF
15	few	TRBV5-4	TRBJ2-7	CASSSGLAGRDEQYF
16	.	TRBV6-6	TRBJ1-2	CASSYPGQGAVYGYTF
18	.	TRBV18	TRBJ2-2	CASSPASSGTSNTGELFF
18	.	TRBV19	TRBJ2-6	CASSIHQNPPSGANVLTF
17	.	TRBV9	TRBJ1-2	CASSGGTGPPSNYGYTF
14	.	TRBV5-1	TRBJ1-2	CASKTGDFNYGYTF
13	.	TRBV29-1	TRBJ1-2	CSVVGPLGGGYTF
13	.	TRBV5-1	TRBJ1-2	CASSFGRDYGYTF
13	.	TRBV19	TRBJ2-1	CASSILAANEQFF
13	.	TRBV19	TRBJ2-7	CASSTPGLREQYF
15	.	TRBV5-4	TRBJ2-1	CASSRLQGSGNEQFF
16	.	TRBV19	TRBJ2-1	CASSRLGQYSYNEQFF
14	.	TRBV28	TRBJ2-5	CASSLAGGGETQYF
14	.	TRBV11-3	TRBJ2-2	CASSSGQNTGELFF
14	.	TRBV9	TRBJ1-5	CASSAGQGAQPQHF
13	.	TRBV27	TRBJ1-1	CASSSLRGSEAFF
15	.	TRBV5-1	TRBJ2-5	CASSQGQGGGRAQYF
14	few	TRBV2	TRBJ2-1	CASSDSSGNNEQFF
13	.	TRBV15	TRBJ1-1	CATSRPEQTEAFF
16	.	TRBV9	TRBJ2-7	CASSPTERTVSYEQYF
16	.	TRBV12-5	TRBJ1-2	CASGLPGAPANYGYTF
15	.	TRBV19	TRBJ2-2	CASSIAGGLAGELFF
16	.	TRBV4-2	TRBJ1-2	CASSQPRERVSDGYTF